Listed below are T cell receptor beta chains from one sample, sequenced in a study of T cell repertoires in ileal Crohn's disease. Measured with immunoSEQ multiplex PCR; TCRdb has only the in-frame clones, and not every one. Of around 16,000 clones listed, over 45% are singletons. The specimen was ileal tissue. The receptors here all came from an adult with Crohn's disease. Each CDR3 is given with its conserved first and last residue. The D gene is left open where the match is weak. Not all rows give a size; the values are once, few, many and, for expanded clones, a class.

clone_size: -; d_call: -; v_call: TRBV9; cdr3_aa: CASSPNAGFFSGNTIYF
clone_size: -; d_call: TRBD2; v_call: TRBV5-1; cdr3_aa: CASSPSGASYNEQFF
clone_size: -; d_call: TRBD2; v_call: TRBV4-3; cdr3_aa: CASSQDRGGANTQYF
clone_size: -; d_call: -; v_call: TRBV29-1; cdr3_aa: CSVEGVGAVNEQFF
clone_size: -; d_call: -; v_call: TRBV30; cdr3_aa: CAWSRTAQREKLFF
clone_size: -; d_call: TRBD1; v_call: TRBV19; cdr3_aa: CASSIKTGPYGYTF
clone_size: -; d_call: -; v_call: TRBV11-2; cdr3_aa: CASSLDYSGVGYNEQFF
clone_size: -; d_call: -; v_call: TRBV10-3; cdr3_aa: CAAWSAGSYEQYF
clone_size: -; d_call: -; v_call: TRBV5-4; cdr3_aa: CASSLNRQLGKNEKLFF
clone_size: -; d_call: -; v_call: TRBV4-2; cdr3_aa: CASSQDRSRGRNEQYF
clone_size: once; d_call: -; v_call: TRBV28; cdr3_aa: CASSLGQGRLITEAFF
clone_size: -; d_call: -; v_call: TRBV27; cdr3_aa: CASSHREGNEKLFF
clone_size: -; d_call: -; v_call: TRBV19; cdr3_aa: CASSTTIGGETQYF
clone_size: few; d_call: -; v_call: TRBV9; cdr3_aa: CASSARLGRANTGELFF
clone_size: -; d_call: -; v_call: TRBV6-1; cdr3_aa: CASQIVNYNEQFF
clone_size: -; d_call: TRBD1; v_call: TRBV2; cdr3_aa: CASLQGARYEQYF
clone_size: -; d_call: TRBD1; v_call: TRBV6-1; cdr3_aa: CASKLQGGTDTQYF
clone_size: large; d_call: -; v_call: TRBV11-2; cdr3_aa: CASSSPDGQISSYEQYF
clone_size: -; d_call: -; v_call: TRBV4-3; cdr3_aa: CASSQDWASSSYEQYF
clone_size: -; d_call: TRBD1; v_call: TRBV19; cdr3_aa: CASSIQAGGAAEAFF
clone_size: once; d_call: -; v_call: TRBV6-4; cdr3_aa: CASSELGERTQYF
clone_size: -; d_call: -; v_call: TRBV6-5; cdr3_aa: CASSPSRQGFGGYTF
clone_size: few; d_call: TRBD1; v_call: TRBV28; cdr3_aa: CASSLGNRGGGYTF
clone_size: few; d_call: TRBD1; v_call: TRBV7-9; cdr3_aa: CASSLVGQGDEKLFF
clone_size: -; d_call: -; v_call: TRBV18; cdr3_aa: CASSPGSEQFF
clone_size: -; d_call: TRBD1; v_call: TRBV2; cdr3_aa: CASSGETGGQFGKTQYF
clone_size: few; d_call: TRBD1; v_call: TRBV18; cdr3_aa: CASSRDRGTDTQYF
clone_size: medium-sized; d_call: -; v_call: TRBV11-2; cdr3_aa: CASSSTLAPKEAGELFF
clone_size: few; d_call: TRBD1; v_call: TRBV15; cdr3_aa: CATSRGGTGEYADTQYF
clone_size: -; d_call: TRBD2; v_call: TRBV7-2; cdr3_aa: CASSSTSGRVTQYF
clone_size: -; d_call: -; v_call: TRBV7-9; cdr3_aa: CASSLAGSGNTIYF
clone_size: -; d_call: -; v_call: TRBV20-1; cdr3_aa: CSAHSNEQFF
clone_size: -; d_call: -; v_call: TRBV19; cdr3_aa: CATSGTGSEKLFF
clone_size: medium-sized; d_call: -; v_call: TRBV19; cdr3_aa: CASSQDTAYNEQFF
clone_size: -; d_call: -; v_call: TRBV2; cdr3_aa: CASSERQVYGYTF
clone_size: -; d_call: TRBD2; v_call: TRBV7-3; cdr3_aa: CASSLIAGGVGELFF
clone_size: -; d_call: TRBD1; v_call: TRBV28; cdr3_aa: CASSLWGGTTGLNQPQHF
clone_size: -; d_call: TRBD1; v_call: TRBV5-6; cdr3_aa: CASSWGSGGSYEQYF
clone_size: -; d_call: TRBD1; v_call: TRBV18; cdr3_aa: CASSTGQGNTIYF
clone_size: -; d_call: TRBD1; v_call: TRBV6-1; cdr3_aa: CASSEWGQGVEAFF
clone_size: -; d_call: -; v_call: TRBV27; cdr3_aa: CASSLHRENTEAFF